This T cell receptor beta chain was identified in a study of shared clonotypes between healthy human individuals. Findings of the study overall: Among a handful of donors, roughly 5% of naive CD4 clonotypes were found in common. A generally larger estimated richness was seen in naive subsets than in memory subsets. Lower generation probabilities were found for non-shared clonotypes than for those shared by all four donors.

Data came from immunoSEQ multiplex PCR; TCRdb stores just in-frame clones and leaves some out. The table has fewer than 200,000 clones, around 63% seen once. Germline V gene sequence: CDR1 SQVTM, CDR2 ANQGSEA. V dropped 7 bases and J dropped 0 bases, with 12 bases sitting between them. The CDR3 sequence is 13 residues long. For this clone: What it binds is not known.

Sequencing was done on a sample of memory CD4+ T cells sorted from blood. Subset meaning: CD45RA-negative fraction. This chain links TRBV29-1 with TRBJ1-1, with a tentative D call TRBD1 (6 bases). The origin of this receptor is a man aged 25-45 years in good health. CDR3 region: CSGTGQMNTEAFF. For the CDR3, the DNA is TGCAGCGGCACGGGACAAATGAACACTGAAGCTTTCTTT. The variable domain in full, completed from reference TRBV29-1 and TRBJ1-1, reads SAVISQKPSRDICQRGTSLTIQCQVDSQVTMMFWYRQQPGQSLTLIATANQGSEATYESGFVIDKFPISRPNLTFSTLTVSNMSPEDSSIYLCSGTGQMNTEAFFGQGTRLTVV.